The 27 T cell receptor beta chains in this list originate from one sample, sequenced in a study of T cell changes during pregnancy in multiple sclerosis. Method: immunoSEQ multiplex PCR; TCRdb's copy keeps in-frame clones and lacks some. Of 58,000 or so clones listed, less than 95% are singletons. The material was peripheral blood, obtained in the first trimester of pregnancy. Receptor source: a female donor in good health, enrolled as a control in a pregnancy study.

The chain links TRBV28 to TRBJ1-5, with 8 nucleotides matching TRBD1. CDR3 length: 19 residues. Germline CDR1 is MDHEN and CDR2 is SYDVKM. V lost 3 bases and J lost 0; bases outside the gene matches: 13. This chain's CDR3 is CASSFTRVGTGDSNQPQHF. In DNA form, the CDR3 reads TGTGCCAGCAGTTTTACTAGGGTGGGGACAGGCGATAGCAATCAGCCCCAGCATTTT.

Turning to this clone: One junction end disagrees with the germline gene, perhaps due to a read error. The chain employs TRBV7-2 and TRBJ1-5; 8 nucleotides line up with TRBD1. The CDR3 has 18 residues. Germline values: CDR1 SGHTA, CDR2 FQGNSA. Written as DNA, the CDR3 is TGTGCCAGCAGCCTAGCCGACAGGGGCGTCGATAGCAATCAGCCCCAGCATTTT. Its protein is CASSLADRGVDSNQPQHF.

This clone was seen more than once but under ten times. V usage is TRBV6-5 and J usage is TRBJ2-7; 7 nucleotides agree with TRBD1. The V segment lost 7 bases and the J segment 3 bases; nucleotides outside the gene matches: 6. This CDR3 has 13 amino acids. Germline V gives CDR1 MNHEY, CDR2 SVGAGI. CDR3 DNA: TGTGCCAGCAAAAAGAGGGACAGCTACGAGCAGTACTTC. Protein sequence: CASKKRDSYEQYF.

The V and J genes are TRBV28 and TRBJ2-5; maybe TRBD1 (6 bases). This CDR3 comprises 14 residues. Trimming pared 5 bases from V and 7 bases from J, leaving 17 bases between. Germline loops: CDR1 MDHEN, CDR2 SYDVKM. The CDR3 nucleotides read TGTGCCAGCAGTACCCAGGGGATCCAGGGGACCCAGTACTTC. This gives the protein CASSTQGIQGTQYF.

The chain carries TRBV7-3 and TRBJ2-3; 12 bases fit TRBD2. CDR1 SGHTA and CDR2 FQGTGA come from the germline V gene. The CDR3 runs to 16 residues. The junction had 10 bases not matched to a gene; V was cut back by 6 bases and J by 6 bases. The CDR3 DNA reads TGTGCCAGCAGTGTCCTCCTAGCGGGGGGGCCGGATACGCAGTATTTT. Its translation: CASSVLLAGGPDTQYF.

The genes are TRBV2 and TRBJ2-7; 7 nucleotides match TRBD1. CDR3 length equals 15 residues. Germline V gives CDR1 SNHLY, CDR2 FYNNEI. V shed 9 bases, J shed 2 bases, and the junction held 13 bases outside the gene matches. The CDR3 DNA sequence: TGTGCCAGTCCGGGGTACCGGGACAGACCCTACGAGCAGTACTTC. Amino acid sequence: CASPGYRDRPYEQYF.

The chain couples TRBV5-1 to TRBJ1-1, with no clear D. The CDR3 length is 13 residues. The V gene lost 0 bases and the J gene lost 6 bases, with 9 bases spanning the gap. Germline V gene data show CDR1 as SGHRS and CDR2 as YFSETQ. CDR3 coding DNA: TGCGCCAGCAGCTTGGCGGGGTATGCTGAAGCTTTCTTT. Its protein product is CASSLAGYAEAFF.

Note on this clone: One junction end does not reproduce the germline sequence, and a read error may be involved. The chain carries TRBV2 and TRBJ2-5; 9 nucleotides align to TRBD1. Germline V gene lookup returns CDR1 SNHLY and CDR2 FYNNEI. The CDR3 length is 16 residues. CDR3 sequence: CASSQAGTGFEETQYF. DNA for the CDR3: TGTGCCAGCAGTCAAGCCGGGACAGGGTTCGAGGAGACCCAGTACTTC.

This chain connects TRBV6-5 to TRBJ1-2; 7 bases line up with TRBD1. V was pared by 6 bases and J by 8 bases, with 15 bases of the junction left unmatched. This CDR3 has 15 residues. From germline, CDR1 is MNHEY and CDR2 SVGAGI. The CDR3 here is CASRKTGSLSWGYTF. CDR3 bases: TGTGCCAGCAGAAAGACAGGGTCCCTGTCTTGGGGCTACACCTTC.

The chain couples TRBV5-5 to TRBJ1-1; unclear D gene. CDR3 size: 13 residues. Per germline, CDR1 SGHKS and CDR2 YYEKEE (reference sequence). V was cut by 9 bases and J by 8 bases, with 20 bases left in between. In DNA, the CDR3 is TGTGCCACCCGATTTGCGGGCCTCGGGGAAGCTTTCTTT. This gives the protein CATRFAGLGEAFF.

This clone has just a few counts. This sequence joins TRBV18 and TRBJ1-1, with TRBD1 identical over 9 bases. This CDR3 comprises 14 residues. V lost 6 bases to trimming and J lost 1 base; unmatched junction nucleotides: 3. CDR1 is KGHSH, CDR2 LQKENI, per germline. The CDR3 loop reads CASSEGQGNTEAFF. The CDR3 DNA reads as TGTGCCAGCTCCGAGGGACAGGGGAACACTGAAGCTTTCTTT.

This rearrangement joins TRBV18 to TRBJ2-7, with D hard to call. From germline, CDR1 is KGHSH and CDR2 LQKENI. The V end was cut by 2 bases, the J end by 4 bases, with 6 bases between. The CDR3 covers 12 residues. CDR3 nucleotide sequence: TGTGCCAGCTCACCAACCGGGTACGAGCAGTACTTC. Protein product: CASSPTGYEQYF.

The chain links TRBV7-9 to TRBJ2-3; possible D gene TRBD1, 6 bases. The germline V gene has CDR1 SEHNR and CDR2 FQNEAQ (reference sequence). Trimming took 2 bases from V and 5 from J, leaving 14 bases between them. The CDR3 spans 15 residues. In nucleotides, the CDR3 is TGTGCCAGCAGCTTATACAGGGCGGTGGTAGATACGCAGTATTTT. Its protein product is CASSLYRAVVDTQYF. The full variable domain, with the rest looked up from reference TRBV7-9 and TRBJ2-3, is DTGVSQNPRHKITKRGQNVTFRCDPISEHNRLYWYRQTLGQGPEFLTYFQNEAQLEKSRLLSDRFSAERPKGSFSTLEIQRTEQGDSAMYLCASSLYRAVVDTQYFGPGTRLTVL.

The chain has TRBV25-1 and TRBJ2-7; 8 nucleotides agree with TRBD2. V lost 9 bases to trimming and J lost 4 bases; unmatched junction nucleotides: 8. This CDR3 comprises 13 residues. Germline values: CDR1 MGHDK, CDR2 SYGVNS. CDR3 sequence: CARIAGLVYEQYF. Written as DNA, the CDR3 is TGTGCCAGGATAGCGGGGTTAGTTTACGAGCAGTACTTC.

The CDR3 region has the DNA TGTGCCAGCCGGGACAGGGGGAGGGGGTGGGATGAAAAACTGTTTTTT. This sequence encodes CASRDRGRGWDEKLFF. The rearrangement uses TRBV7-2 and TRBJ1-4, with 11 bases identical to TRBD1. This CDR3 is 16 amino acids long. V trimming: 8 bases; J trimming: 6 bases; junction bases outside the gene matches: 11. Germline V gene lookup returns CDR1 SGHTA and CDR2 FQGNSA.

The chain links TRBV19 to TRBJ2-2; D is uncertain. Germline CDR1 LNHDA, CDR2 SQIVND (reference sequence). The CDR3 spans 14 residues. Trimming stripped 3 bases from V and 2 bases from J, with 7 bases between. The CDR3 loop reads CASSISPNTGELFF. The CDR3 nucleotides read TGTGCCAGTAGTATCTCCCCCAACACCGGGGAGCTGTTTTTT.

This chain connects TRBV7-9 to TRBJ2-1, with TRBD1 as a possible D gene (6 bases). Per germline, CDR1 SEHNR and CDR2 FQNEAQ (reference sequence). Trimming pared 5 bases from V and 4 bases from J, leaving 12 bases between. This CDR3 region has 14 residues. Written as DNA, the CDR3 is TGTGCCAGCAGCCTCGGGACAAATTACAATGAGCAGTTCTTC. Translating it yields CASSLGTNYNEQFF. Using reference TRBV7-9 and TRBJ2-1 for the parts outside the CDR3, the full variable domain is DTGVSQNPRHKITKRGQNVTFRCDPISEHNRLYWYRQTLGQGPEFLTYFQNEAQLEKSRLLSDRFSAERPKGSFSTLEIQRTEQGDSAMYLCASSLGTNYNEQFFGPGTRLTVL.

V is TRBV19 and J is TRBJ1-6; D possibly corresponds to TRBD1 (6 bases). With 6 bases removed from V and 5 bases from J, the gap between germline ends came to 14 bases. The CDR3 is made up of 15 amino acids. Germline V gene data show CDR1 as LNHDA and CDR2 as SQIVND (reference sequence). This chain's CDR3 is CASRPPGQHNSPLHF. Written as DNA, the CDR3 is TGTGCCAGTAGACCGCCAGGACAGCATAATTCACCCCTCCACTTT.

This chain connects TRBV29-1 to TRBJ2-7, with TRBD2 matching over 7 bases. CDR3 length: 12 amino acids. Unmatched junction bases numbered 6, after V lost 6 bases and J lost 4 bases. In germline, CDR1 is SQVTM, CDR2 ANQGSEA. The CDR3 sequence is CSVRAGRYEQYF. CDR3 nucleotides: TGCAGCGTCCGAGCGGGAAGATACGAGCAGTACTTC.

CDR3 region: CASSLDPTSFRIGEQFF. In DNA, the CDR3 is TGTGCCAGCAGCTTAGATCCGACTAGTTTTCGGATCGGTGAGCAGTTCTTC. The chain couples TRBV11-2 to TRBJ2-1, with a tentative D call TRBD2 (6 bases). CDR3 length equals 17 residues. Trimming left V 0 bases short and J 9 bases short, with 21 bases between. From germline, CDR1 is SGHAT and CDR2 FQNNGV.

This chain's CDR3 is CASSLGQGNGGYTF. The CDR3 DNA reads TGCGCCAGCAGCTTGGGCCAGGGTAACGGAGGCTACACCTTC. The rearrangement joins TRBV5-1 to TRBJ1-2, with D maybe TRBD1 (5 bases). Trimming left V 0 bases short and J 8 bases short, with 14 bases between. This CDR3 spans 14 amino acids. Looked up from germline, CDR1 is SGHRS and CDR2 is YFSETQ.

The rearrangement joins TRBV27 to TRBJ1-6; D uncertain. CDR3 length: 17 amino acids. Between the trimmed V and J ends, which lost 6 bases and 0 bases, there was a span of 15 bases. Germline loops: CDR1 MNHEY, CDR2 SMNVEV (reference sequence). The CDR3 spells CASRRHDQSSYNSPLHF. Here the CDR3 DNA reads TGTGCCAGCAGACGACATGACCAGAGCTCCTATAATTCACCCCTCCACTTT.

The chain is built from TRBV7-2 and TRBJ2-3, with a weak D call TRBD2 (6 bases). With 5 bases removed from V and 6 bases from J, the gap between germline ends came to 15 bases. The germline gives CDR1 SGHTA, CDR2 FQGNSA. This CDR3 has 14 residues. For the CDR3, the DNA is TGTGCCAGCAGCAACGGGACTCCTCTGGATACGCAGTATTTT. This translates into CASSNGTPLDTQYF. Based on the CDR3 plus reference TRBV7-2 and TRBJ2-3, the full variable domain is GAGVSQSPSNKVTEKGKDVELRCDPISGHTALYWYRQSLGQGLEFLIYFQGNSAPDKSGLPSDRFSAERTGGSVSTLTIQRTQQEDSAVYLCASSNGTPLDTQYFGPGTRLTVL.

The rearrangement joins TRBV19 to TRBJ2-2, with 14 positions matching TRBD2. The germline V gene encodes CDR1 LNHDA and CDR2 SQIVND (reference sequence). V lost 9 bases, J lost 5 bases, and 11 bases stayed unmatched. This CDR3 is built from 17 residues. The CDR3 protein is CASPNGTSGSGTGELFF. The CDR3 region has the DNA TGTGCCAGCCCTAATGGGACTAGCGGGAGCGGTACCGGGGAGCTGTTTTTT.

The rearrangement uses TRBV30 and TRBJ1-3, with unresolved D. V gave up 0 bases and J gave up 0 bases, with 9 bases separating them. This CDR3 has 15 residues. The germline CDR1 and CDR2 sequences are GTSNPN and SVGIG (reference sequence). The CDR3 is CAWSVLLGSGNTIYF. As DNA, the CDR3 is TGTGCCTGGAGTGTACTGCTAGGCTCTGGAAACACCATATATTTT.

CDR3 residues: CASSKVRAGSNQPQHF. In DNA form, the CDR3 reads TGTGCCAGCAGCAAAGTCAGGGCTGGGAGCAATCAGCCCCAGCATTTT. The V and J genes are TRBV21-1 and TRBJ1-5; the table names TRBD1, a call not compared with the DNA. TRBV21-1 is an annotated pseudogene. The CDR3 sequence is 16 residues long.

CDR3 loop: CASSRPTTGESSGNTIYF. CDR3 sequence (DNA): TGTGCCAGCAGCCGCCCAACGACAGGCGAGAGCTCTGGAAACACCATATATTTT. This rearrangement joins TRBV2 to TRBJ1-3; TRBD1 is a possible D gene (6 bases). V was trimmed by 6 bases and J by 0 bases, leaving 21 bases between them. Germline V gives CDR1 SNHLY, CDR2 FYNNEI. The CDR3 runs 18 residues. Supplemented by reference TRBV2 and TRBJ1-3, the full variable domain reads EPEVTQTPSHQVTQMGQEVILRCVPISNHLYFYWYRQILGQKVEFLVSFYNNEISEKSEIFDDQFSVERPDGSNFTLKIRSTKLEDSAMYFCASSRPTTGESSGNTIYFGEGSWLTVV.